The 4 T cell receptor beta chains below were found in one sample sequenced in a study of Graves' ophthalmopathy and Graves' hyperthyroidism. RNA transcripts served as template for amplifying TCR beta CDR3 sequences. Following a first-round RT-PCR that used HTBI primers, a second-round multiplex PCR was carried out. From the multiplex PCR reads, TCRdb called clonotypes with MiXCR, one entry per CDR3 protein. In the table there are roughly 610,000 distinct CDR3 sequences, 22% of which are singletons. Input material: peripheral blood. The receptors originated from a woman under 30 with stable Graves' hyperthyroidism. Some clones in this sample may be carry-over from other donors' samples.

This CDR3 reads CASRSGAHGTEAFF. The CDR3 coding sequence is TGTGCCAGCCGCAGCGGGGCGCATGGAACTGAAGCTTTCTTT. This sequence joins TRBV27 and TRBJ1-1, with a weak D call TRBD1 (5 bases). V lost 8 bases and J lost 5, with 18 bases in between. The CDR3 runs to 14 residues. The germline V gene encodes CDR1 MNHEY and CDR2 SMNVEV (reference sequence).

This clonotype was seen at least ten times. J is TRBJ2-7 and V is TRBV20-1; tentatively, D is TRBD1 or TRBD2 (6 bases each). Germline CDR1 and CDR2: DFQATT and SNEGSKA (reference sequence). Trimming cost V 0 bases and J 6 bases, with 12 bases left between them. The CDR3 is 13 amino acids. The DNA of the CDR3 is TGCAGTGCTAGAGATGCCAGGGGAGGCGAGCAGTACTTC. This encodes CSARDARGGEQYF.

The V and J genes are TRBV27 and TRBJ1-2; D is possibly TRBD1 (6 bases). The CDR3 length is 15 residues. CDR1 is MNHEY, CDR2 SMNVEV, per germline (reference sequence). V gave up 6 bases and J gave up 3 bases, with 17 bases separating them. The CDR3 region is CASSPRGEEDYGYTF. Here the CDR3 DNA reads TGTGCCAGCAGCCCGAGGGGGGAAGAGGACTATGGCTACACCTTC.

This clonotype was seen ten or more times. V usage is TRBV6-5 and J usage is TRBJ1-1; 7 bases are shared with TRBD1. Germline CDR1 reads MNHEY; CDR2 reads SVGAGI. The length of the CDR3 is 12 residues. The V and J ends lost 4 bases and 14 bases, in that order; junction bases with no gene match: 10. CDR3 loop: CASSSTGSNTFF. DNA for the CDR3: TGTGCCAGCAGTTCGACAGGGTCTAACACCTTCTTT.